A single sample is the source of the 26 T cell receptor beta chains below, sequenced in a study of blood T cell repertoires in COVID-19 (dated by TCRdb to about 2020). Receptors were amplified or captured by the immunoSEQ multiplex PCR assay. TCRdb limited this immuneACCESS table to in-frame rearrangements with V and J called. A share of clones is missing; checked studies link under half to unresolved V genes, and the rest is unexplained. This sample holds 200,000 to 250,000 clones; approximately 79% were observed only once. The top ten constitute approximately 5% of the sample. The sample comprised peripheral blood. The receptors come from a human donor in a cohort sampled during active COVID-19.

The chain recombines TRBV15 with TRBJ2-7; TRBD2 matches 9 bases. The V gene's germline CDR1 is LNHNV and CDR2 YYDKDF (reference sequence). Trimming took 8 bases from V and 9 from J; bases not matched to a gene: 14. The CDR3 contains 14 residues. Written as DNA, the CDR3 is TGTGCCACCGGGGCGGTAGCGGGAGATGTGGGGCAGTACTTC. Translated: CATGAVAGDVGQYF. Looking up the rest from reference TRBV15 and TRBJ2-7 gives the full variable domain: DAMVIQNPRYQVTQFGKPVTLSCSQTLNHNVMYWYQQKSSQAPKLLFHYYDKDFNNEADTPDNFQSRRPNTSFCFLDIRSPGLGDTAMYLCATGAVAGDVGQYFGPGTRLTVT.

The rearrangement joins TRBV30 to TRBJ2-7; D call uncertain. There are 11 residues in the CDR3. Germline V gene sequence: CDR1 GTSNPN, CDR2 SVGIG (reference sequence). Trimming cost V 0 bases and J 6 bases, with 6 bases left between them. The CDR3 DNA reads TGTGCCTGGAGTGTACCGGGCGAGCAGTACTTC. This encodes CAWSVPGEQYF.

The chain employs TRBV5-1 and TRBJ1-1; D unclear. Germline-derived CDR1 and CDR2 are SGHRS and YFSETQ. The V end lost 0 bases, the J end lost 2 bases, and 8 bases lay between the germline ends. CDR3 size: 14 residues. The CDR3 sequence: CASSLGPGNTEAFF. The CDR3 DNA is TGCGCCAGCAGCTTGGGGCCAGGAAACACTGAAGCTTTCTTT.

This clone was counted between two and nine times. V is TRBV19 and J is TRBJ1-6, with D possibly matching TRBD1 (5 bases). This CDR3 contains 16 residues. V was cut by 9 bases and J by 6 bases, with 21 bases left in between. Germline CDR1 and CDR2: LNHDA and SQIVND (reference sequence). In nucleotides, the CDR3 is TGTGCCAGCCAGCCCGGGGGAGCTCTCTTTAATTCACCCCTCCACTTT. This gives the protein CASQPGGALFNSPLHF.

The chain couples TRBV7-9 to TRBJ2-7; 7 positions agree with TRBD2. The CDR3 runs 14 residues. V gave up 8 bases and J gave up 2 bases; unmatched junction bases: 9. Germline V gives CDR1 SEHNR, CDR2 FQNEAQ (reference sequence). The CDR3 DNA reads TGTGCCAGCGGTAGCCCGCTAGCGGCCTACGAGCAGTACTTC. Residues: CASGSPLAAYEQYF.

The chain links TRBV7-2 to TRBJ1-1; D is ambiguous. This CDR3 is built from 15 residues. V lost 1 base to trimming and J lost 0 bases, with 9 bases between them. CDR1 and CDR2 from the germline V gene are SGHTA and FQGNSA. CDR3 sequence reads: CASSLVRGLNTEAFF. For the CDR3, the DNA is TGTGCCAGCAGCTTAGTACGGGGATTGAACACTGAAGCTTTCTTT.

The chain combines TRBV5-1 with TRBJ2-7; D uncertain. V lost 0 bases to trimming and J lost 3 bases, with 10 bases between them. The germline V gene encodes CDR1 SGHRS and CDR2 YFSETQ. CDR3 length: 14 amino acids. The CDR3 loop reads CASSLGNGLYEQYF. For the CDR3, the DNA is TGCGCCAGCAGCTTGGGTAATGGCCTCTACGAGCAGTACTTC.

The genes are TRBV7-3 and TRBJ2-5, with 12 bases that match TRBD2. V was clipped by 5 bases and J by 5 bases; unmatched bases: 6. The CDR3 has 15 amino acids. CDR1 is SGHTA and CDR2 is FQGTGA in the germline V gene. CDR3 bases: TGTGCCAGCAGCCTGACTAGCGGGAGTGTCGAGACCCAGTACTTC. Encoded protein: CASSLTSGSVETQYF.

The DNA for the CDR3 is TGTGCCAGCAGCTCCCCAGGGGGCGCGGATCAGCCCCAGCATTTT. It codes for CASSSPGGADQPQHF. The V call is TRBV7-3, the J call TRBJ1-5; 8 bases line up with TRBD1. Germline CDR1 reads SGHTA; CDR2 reads FQGTGA. The ends lost 4 bases at V and 5 bases at J; junction bases unmatched: 7. The CDR3 has 15 amino acids.

The rearrangement links TRBV4-1 to TRBJ2-1, with 10 nucleotides matching TRBD2. Trimming at V came to 0 bases and at J to 7 bases, leaving 6 bases not matched to a gene. CDR1 is MGHRA and CDR2 is YSYEKL in the germline V gene. This CDR3 region has 16 residues. The chain's CDR3 is CASSQDRTSGGNEQFF. The CDR3 DNA is TGCGCCAGCAGCCAAGATCGGACTAGCGGCGGTAATGAGCAGTTCTTC.

CDR3 sequence reads: CASSALKGDKGGYTF. In nucleotides, the CDR3 is TGCGCCAGCAGCGCTCTAAAGGGGGACAAAGGTGGCTACACCTTC. J is TRBJ1-2 and V is TRBV4-3; TRBD1 is a possible D gene (6 bases). There are 15 residues in the CDR3. Germline V gives CDR1 LGHNA, CDR2 YSLEER. Trimming left V 5 bases short and J 7 bases short, with 20 bases between.

This chain's CDR3 is CASSQFPAGGRLEKLFF. CDR3 DNA: TGCGCCAGCAGCCAATTCCCCGCAGGGGGCCGGTTGGAAAAACTGTTTTTT. This sequence joins TRBV4-3 and TRBJ1-4; 8 nucleotides match TRBD1. CDR3 size: 17 residues. Germline V gives CDR1 LGHNA, CDR2 YSLEER. J gave up 8 bases and V 2 bases, and 13 bases lay outside the gene matches.

The table lists this clone with a few counts. The genes are TRBV27 and TRBJ1-2; 10 bases are a match to TRBD1. J was trimmed by 6 bases and V by 8 bases; bases with no gene match: 3. The CDR3 spans 12 residues. Germline assignment: CDR1 MNHEY and CDR2 SMNVEV (reference sequence). The chain's CDR3 is CASATGGDGYTF. CDR3 DNA sequence: TGTGCCAGCGCGACAGGGGGCGATGGCTACACCTTC.

The V call is TRBV4-3, the J call TRBJ1-1, with D perhaps TRBD1 (5 bases). There are 13 residues in the CDR3. The V end was cut by 2 bases, the J end by 1 base, with 5 bases between. The germline V gene encodes CDR1 LGHNA and CDR2 YSLEER. For the CDR3, the DNA is TGCGCCAGCAGCCAAACAGGGAACACTGAAGCTTTCTTT. Translation: CASSQTGNTEAFF.

The V gene is TRBV27, the J gene TRBJ1-5; the match to TRBD1 covers 8 bases. The V gene end was trimmed by 5 bases and the J gene end by 0 bases; junction bases not matched to a gene: 12. Germline V lookup: CDR1 MNHEY, CDR2 SMNVEV (reference sequence). CDR3 length: 18 amino acids. CDR3 loop: CASSLQGAPPYSNQPQHF. CDR3 sequence (DNA): TGTGCCAGCAGTCTCCAGGGGGCCCCTCCATATAGCAATCAGCCCCAGCATTTT.

This clone was counted only a few times. This chain joins TRBV18 and TRBJ1-1; weak D call: TRBD1 (6 bases). The CDR3 loop spans 14 amino acids. Trimming cost V 1 base and J 1 base, with 7 bases left between them. The germline V gene encodes CDR1 KGHSH and CDR2 LQKENI. The CDR3 sequence: CASSPLRGNTEAFF. The CDR3 DNA is TGTGCCAGCTCACCACTCAGGGGGAACACTGAAGCTTTCTTT.

The rearrangement links TRBV4-1 to TRBJ2-6, with TRBD2 identical over 11 bases. The germline CDR1 and CDR2 sequences are MGHRA and YSYEKL. CDR3 size: 19 residues. V was pared by 2 bases and J by 0 bases, with 6 bases of the junction left unmatched. The CDR3 DNA follows: TGCGCCAGCAGCCAACTCCCGGGACTAGCGGTCTCTGGGGCCAACGTCCTGACTTTC. It is translated as CASSQLPGLAVSGANVLTF.

V gene TRBV15 combines with J gene TRBJ1-4; D gene ambiguous. Germline V gene lookup returns CDR1 LNHNV and CDR2 YYDKDF (reference sequence). The CDR3 has 11 amino acids. Trimming removed 8 bases from V and 6 bases from J, with 7 bases in between. The CDR3 reads CATLAYEKLFF. CDR3 coding DNA: TGTGCCACCCTAGCCTATGAAAAACTGTTTTTT. The whole variable domain, remainder taken from reference TRBV15 and TRBJ1-4, is DAMVIQNPRYQVTQFGKPVTLSCSQTLNHNVMYWYQQKSSQAPKLLFHYYDKDFNNEADTPDNFQSRRPNTSFCFLDIRSPGLGDTAMYLCATLAYEKLFFGSGTQLSVL.

Only a few counts were recorded for this clone. The gene calls are TRBV7-9 and TRBJ2-7, with 12 nucleotides matching TRBD1. CDR3 length equals 17 residues. The germline CDR1 and CDR2 sequences are SEHNR and FQNEAQ (reference sequence). V shed 4 bases, J shed 4 bases, and the junction held 11 bases outside the gene matches. The CDR3 bases are TGTGCCAGCAGCTCCCCGGGACAGGGGGCGATATGGTACGAGCAGTACTTC. Its protein is CASSSPGQGAIWYEQYF.

The V gene is TRBV19, the J gene TRBJ1-1; TRBD1 might be the D (5 bases). The germline gives CDR1 LNHDA, CDR2 SQIVND (reference sequence). This CDR3 region has 12 residues. V shed 6 bases and J shed 1 base, with 6 bases lying between them. The CDR3 here is CASRDKNTEAFF. The CDR3 DNA reads as TGTGCCAGTAGGGACAAGAACACTGAAGCTTTCTTT.

The J gene is TRBJ1-5, the V gene TRBV4-1; 8 bases are a match to TRBD1. V lost 0 bases to trimming and J lost 4 bases; unmatched junction nucleotides: 11. The CDR3 is 18 residues long. Germline-derived CDR1 and CDR2 are MGHRA and YSYEKL. Here the CDR3 DNA reads TGCGCCAGCAGCCAAGATCGAGGCACAGGGGGTTGGAATCAGCCCCAGCATTTT. It specifies CASSQDRGTGGWNQPQHF.

The rearrangement joins TRBV9 to TRBJ2-2; tentative D call: TRBD1 (5 bases). The V gene's germline CDR1 is SGDLS and CDR2 YYNGEE. This CDR3 is 16 amino acids long. Trimming took 1 base from V and 0 from J, leaving 10 bases between them. The CDR3 loop is CASSVRQYSNTGELFF. The CDR3 bases are TGTGCCAGCAGCGTAAGACAGTACTCGAACACCGGGGAGCTGTTTTTT.

Here the CDR3 reads CASKEGTDYNEQFF. Here the CDR3 DNA reads TGTGCCAGTAAGGAGGGGACAGACTACAATGAGCAGTTCTTC. The chain recombines TRBV19 with TRBJ2-1; maybe TRBD1 (7 bases). Germline CDR1 and CDR2: LNHDA and SQIVND (reference sequence). There are 14 residues in the CDR3. Trimming pared 7 bases from V and 3 bases from J, leaving 13 bases between.

This chain connects TRBV27 to TRBJ2-3; TRBD2 matches at 10 bases. There are 16 residues in the CDR3. Trimming removed 2 bases from V and 6 bases from J; junction bases left unmatched: 8. CDR1 is MNHEY and CDR2 is SMNVEV in the germline V gene (reference sequence). CDR3 in amino acids: CASSLQGLAVRDTQYF. CDR3 nucleotide sequence: TGTGCCAGCAGTTTACAAGGACTAGCGGTAAGGGATACGCAGTATTTT.

The chain combines TRBV6-2 or TRBV6-3 with TRBJ1-1, with D maybe TRBD1 (5 bases). The CDR3 is 13 amino acids. V was cut by 7 bases and J by 12 bases, with 21 bases left in between. Germline CDR1 reads MNHEY; CDR2 reads SVGEGT. CDR3 coding DNA: TGTGCCAGCACCCCTGCGGGACCCATGGCGACTTTCTTT. This translates into CASTPAGPMATFF.

This chain uses TRBV20-1 with TRBJ2-7; D possibly corresponds to TRBD1 (5 bases). This CDR3 has 14 amino acids. Germline-derived CDR1 and CDR2 are DFQATT and SNEGSKA (reference sequence). The V gene lost 3 bases and the J gene lost 3 bases, with 15 bases spanning the gap. The CDR3 loop reads CSASTAGRLYEQYF. CDR3 sequence (DNA): TGCAGTGCTAGTACAGCAGGGCGCCTCTACGAGCAGTACTTC.